A selection of T cell receptor beta chains follows, all from one sample in a study of blood T cell repertoires in COVID-19. The assay was immunoSEQ multiplex PCR, and TCRdb's table has in-frame clones only and misses some. The repertoire includes more than 150,000 clones, approximately 86% of them detected once, and around 3% sits in the top ten. Sequenced material: peripheral blood. Receptors were obtained from a man aged 35 to 55 with active or convalescent COVID-19. The CDR3 runs from the conserved cysteine through the conserved F or W.

CDR3aa	v_gene	len
CASSYGQALYEQYF	TRBV6-6	14
CASERHRDRGPADQPQHF	TRBV5-1	18
CASSIQGANYGYTF	TRBV19	14
CASSSPGVYQPQHF	TRBV28	14
CASSLTGTLSYEQYF	TRBV27	15
CASSLTLGEQYF	TRBV7-9	12
CASSYGGDSYNEQFF	TRBV6-2/TRBV6-3	15
CASRLQRGFGNTGELFF	TRBV28	17
CASSERWTGELFF	TRBV9	13
CASSWLHRVFSGANVLTF	TRBV7-9	18
CASSDTIGTGTQTQYF	TRBV6-2/TRBV6-3	16
CASSEFRTGPGEQYF	TRBV10-2	15
CASSAGRGNVNTEAFF	TRBV6-1	16
CASSYRTGTDTQYF	TRBV6-6	14
CASRAGGPPYGYTF	TRBV28	14
CASSIRGTDYGYTF	TRBV28	14
CASSPQTGGNEQYF	TRBV18	14
CASSSSRDRERSYNSPLHF	TRBV7-9	19
CATRTGGIYGYTF	TRBV27	13
CASSAGQEQETQYF	TRBV7-2	14
CATTAGVSSTDTQYF	TRBV15	15
CASSNGVPLPTNEKLFF	TRBV21-1	17
CATGQPKNIQYF	TRBV6-5	12
CASSSHVTSGQEEDTQYF	TRBV5-8	18
CSVPPGGRDTEAFF	TRBV29-1	14
CASGDRPDTQYF	TRBV19	12
CASSRWGGSMNTEAFF	TRBV11-3	16
CASSFVERGELFF	TRBV12-3/TRBV12-4	13
CASSPSGANQPQHF	TRBV18	14
CASSHILGGEQFF	TRBV4-1	13
CASSSQGSGANVLTF	TRBV11-2	15
CAIRQGAMNTEAFF	TRBV10-3	14
CASSVAGGISSYNSPLHF	TRBV6-1	18
CASSSRTDGYTF	TRBV11-3	12
CASRPGGLSGNTIYF	TRBV6-5	15
CATSRDTKSNQPQHF	TRBV15	15
CSKNRGPYNEQFF	TRBV29-1	13
CASWPPTGGAWSYEQYF	TRBV28	17
CASSPLGDNEQFF	TRBV7-8	13
CASSAAFGGTSQEYF	TRBV5-1	15
CATSDAKADSYNEQFF	TRBV24-1	16
CASSPGTGLSPLHF	TRBV27	14
CATHRSGTNEQFF	TRBV19	13
CASSPVRTGHQGYTF	TRBV6-5	15
CASSVSGGSYEQYF	TRBV9	14
CASRLLAGGQSSYNEQFF	TRBV5-1	18
CASSRTGENTGELFF	TRBV6-5	15
CASGLAEVLYSNQPQHF	TRBV12-5	17